This TCR beta chain was retrieved from a study of human T cells and chemical hapten exposure. Study at large: Patients were given diphenylcyclopropenone on the scalp weekly across the roughly 25-week study. Patients having alopecia areata, totalis or universalis were mostly female.

Described time point: pre-sensitization, week 0. Treatment of the sample: therapeutic diphenylcyclopropenone sensitization with weekly scalp DPC. Blood draws came before every patch-test application. People who gave samples had alopecia, were 18 to 70 years old, and were suitable for DPC. One entry per CDR3 protein results from TCRdb running MiXCR on the RACE reads. The table shows around 350,000 distinct CDR3 sequences, with approximately 5.8% occurring only once. Of note for this clonotype: This sequence may be a read error, since a much larger clone differs from it by one base.

The sequencing here drew on whole blood, taken in connection with sensitization to the hapten diphenylcyclopropenone (DPC). The receptor's source is a woman under 30 with alopecia areata. Some clones in this sample may be carry-over from other donors' samples.

CDR3 in DNA: TGTGCCATGTCTCGAACAGGGCCCACAGATACGCAGTATTTT. It specifies CAMSRTGPTDTQYF. This chain links TRBV10-3 with TRBJ2-3, with D possibly matching TRBD1 (6 bases). The CDR3 length is 14 residues. V was clipped by 9 bases and J by 2 bases, with 15 bases between them. Germline V lookup: CDR1 ENHRY, CDR2 SYGVKD.